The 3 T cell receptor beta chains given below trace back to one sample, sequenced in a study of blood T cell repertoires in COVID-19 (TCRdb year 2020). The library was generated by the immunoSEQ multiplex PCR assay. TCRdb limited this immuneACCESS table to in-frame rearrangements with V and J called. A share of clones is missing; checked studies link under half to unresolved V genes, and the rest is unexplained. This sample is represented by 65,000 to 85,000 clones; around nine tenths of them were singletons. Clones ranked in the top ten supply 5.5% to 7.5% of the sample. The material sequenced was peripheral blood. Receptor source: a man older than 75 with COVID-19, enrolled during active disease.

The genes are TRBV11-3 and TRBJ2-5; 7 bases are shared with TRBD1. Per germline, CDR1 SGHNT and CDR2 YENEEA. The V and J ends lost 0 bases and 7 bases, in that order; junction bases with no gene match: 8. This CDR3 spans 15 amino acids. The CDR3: CASSLDGRAGGTQYF. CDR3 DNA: TGTGCCAGCAGCTTAGATGGACGGGCAGGGGGGACCCAGTACTTC.

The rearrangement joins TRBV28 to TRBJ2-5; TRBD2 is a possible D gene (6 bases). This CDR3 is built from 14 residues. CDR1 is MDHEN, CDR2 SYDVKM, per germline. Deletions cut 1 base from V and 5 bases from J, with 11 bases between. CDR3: CASSLYGGVETQYF. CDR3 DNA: TGTGCCAGCAGTTTATACGGCGGGGTGGAGACCCAGTACTTC.

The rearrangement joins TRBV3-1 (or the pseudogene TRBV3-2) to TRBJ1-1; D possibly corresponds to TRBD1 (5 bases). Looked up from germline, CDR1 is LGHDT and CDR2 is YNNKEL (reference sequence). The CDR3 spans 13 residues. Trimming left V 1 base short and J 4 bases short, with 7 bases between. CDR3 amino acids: CASSQGRGTEAFF. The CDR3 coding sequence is TGTGCCAGCAGCCAAGGAAGGGGCACTGAAGCTTTCTTT.